The rows below give T cell receptor beta chains drawn from one sample of a study of blood T cell repertoires in COVID-19. Here immunoSEQ multiplex PCR was the method, and the copy in TCRdb shows in-frame clones only, minus some. The table records around 170,000 clones, roughly four fifths of them present only once. The source material was peripheral blood. These receptors all stem from a woman aged 70-85 years with COVID-19, enrolled during active disease. Both conserved end residues are trimmed from each CDR3.

CDR3aa: ASPSPTGRNTEAF
v_gene: TRBV6-5

CDR3aa: ASRRGSGRAANTGELF
v_gene: TRBV2

CDR3aa: ASSPTSTAGSYEQY
v_gene: TRBV28

CDR3aa: ASRTIRQGAQTEAF
v_gene: TRBV27

CDR3aa: ASLGGVWEKLF
v_gene: TRBV6-5

CDR3aa: ASTMTSGRRFYNEQF
v_gene: TRBV28

CDR3aa: ASSEGPLNEQF
v_gene: TRBV6-1

CDR3aa: ASAGVSGANVLT
v_gene: TRBV9

CDR3aa: ASSATQVPGELF
v_gene: TRBV7-9

CDR3aa: ASSGGTSGVGREQF
v_gene: TRBV10-1

CDR3aa: ASSQGQGKSREQY
v_gene: TRBV3-1/TRBV3-2